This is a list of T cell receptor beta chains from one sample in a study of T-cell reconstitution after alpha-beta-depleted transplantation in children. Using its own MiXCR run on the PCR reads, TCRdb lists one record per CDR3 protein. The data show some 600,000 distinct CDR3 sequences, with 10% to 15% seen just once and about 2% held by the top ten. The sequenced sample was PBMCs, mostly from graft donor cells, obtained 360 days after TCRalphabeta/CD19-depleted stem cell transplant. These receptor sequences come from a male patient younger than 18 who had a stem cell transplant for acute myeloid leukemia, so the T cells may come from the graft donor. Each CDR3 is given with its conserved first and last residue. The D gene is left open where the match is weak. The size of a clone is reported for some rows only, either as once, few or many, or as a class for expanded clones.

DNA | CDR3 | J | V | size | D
TGTGCCAGTAGTATAGCGGGCGCTCTGTACAATGAGCAGTTCTTC | CASSIAGALYNEQFF | TRBJ2-1 | TRBV19 | few | .
TGCGCCAGCAGCCAAGTTAAAGGCGCGACAGAGGGCGAGACCCAGTACTTC | CASSQVKGATEGETQYF | TRBJ2-5 | TRBV4-3 | few | .
TGTGCCAGCAGTCGAGTCGCTAGCGGGAGGTCGCTATTCTACGAGCAGTACTTC | CASSRVASGRSLFYEQYF | TRBJ2-7 | TRBV28 | few | TRBD2
TGTGCCAGCAGCCGCGGGACGGCCGCCCCCTACGAGCAGTACTTC | CASSRGTAAPYEQYF | TRBJ2-7 | TRBV14 | few | .
TGTGCCAGCAGGGGCCAGGCTAATCAGCCCCAGCATTTT | CASRGQANQPQHF | TRBJ1-5 | TRBV6-1 | few | .
TGTGCCAGCAGGTTGGGACTAGCGGGGACAGATACGCAGTATTTT | CASRLGLAGTDTQYF | TRBJ2-3 | TRBV12-3/TRBV12-4 | . | TRBD2
TGTGCCAGCAGTTACTCGAGGCTATATTACGAGCAGTACTTC | CASSYSRLYYEQYF | TRBJ2-7 | TRBV6-2/TRBV6-3 | . | .
TGTGCCAGCAGTGGAGGACTGGTGACTGAAGCTTTCTTT | CASSGGLVTEAFF | TRBJ1-1 | TRBV6-1 | . | .
TGTGCCAGCAGTTCCGGGAGAGGGGGCCTCACTTGGGATGGCTACACCTTC | CASSSGRGGLTWDGYTF | TRBJ1-2 | TRBV28 | few | TRBD1
TGTGCCACCAGTCAAGCGGGGGGCAGGGAGACCCAGTACTTC | CATSQAGGRETQYF | TRBJ2-5 | TRBV24-1 | few | TRBD2
TGTGCCAGCAGCCCTCCCCGGCGGGACTTCGGCTACGAGCAGTACTTC | CASSPPRRDFGYEQYF | TRBJ2-7 | TRBV7-9 | few | .
TGTGCCAGCAGTTCAGAGCGGACAGCTTACCAAGAGACCCAGTACTTC | CASSSERTAYQETQYF | TRBJ2-5 | TRBV28 | . | .
TGTGCCACGAGAGGCGGGAGGACCTACAATGAGCAGTTCTTC | CATRGGRTYNEQFF | TRBJ2-1 | TRBV6-2/TRBV6-3 | many | TRBD2
TGTGCCATCAGCCCACTCTCCTACGAGCAGTACTTC | CAISPLSYEQYF | TRBJ2-7 | TRBV10-3 | . | .
TGTGCCAGCTCACCGTGGTCAAATCAGCCCCAGCATTTT | CASSPWSNQPQHF | TRBJ1-5 | TRBV18 | few | .
TGCGCCAGCAGCTTAGGGGGCCTTTGGGTCCCAAATGAGCAGTTCTTC | CASSLGGLWVPNEQFF | TRBJ2-1 | TRBV5-1 | few | TRBD1
TGCGCCAGCAGCCAAGGGGTAGCAACCTCCTACGAGCAGTACTTC | CASSQGVATSYEQYF | TRBJ2-7 | TRBV4-3 | many | .
TGTGCCAGCAGTGCTAGGCTAGTGGGAGCCGCGAACACCGGGGAGCTGTTTTTT | CASSARLVGAANTGELFF | TRBJ2-2 | TRBV2 | many | .
TGCGCCAGCAGTCGATTAGACAGGGGTACCTACGAGCAGTACTTC | CASSRLDRGTYEQYF | TRBJ2-7 | TRBV23-1 | . | TRBD1
TGTGCCAGTAGTACCAAAAATGGCGATGAGCAGTTCTTC | CASSTKNGDEQFF | TRBJ2-1 | TRBV19 | . | .